Reported below is one T cell receptor (beta chain). This sample stems from a study of shared T cell receptors in the human thymus. The assay was immunoSEQ multiplex PCR, and TCRdb's table has in-frame clones only and misses some. The sample includes under 850,000 clones, 70% to 90% seen only once; the top ten take 0.0095% to 0.011%. From germline, CDR1 is SGDLS and CDR2 YYNGEE. Trimming removed 0 bases at V and 4 bases at J, with 19 bases between. This CDR3 region has 17 residues. This sample also appeared in a second study, on human thymus T cells. That paper states: Donors were healthy Finnish babies undergoing corrective operations for congenital heart defects.

The source is a boy under two years old with a congenital heart defect. The source material was thymocytes. This sequence joins TRBV9 and TRBJ1-2; D possibly corresponds to TRBD1 (6 bases). The CDR3 spells CASSVATGHGKTYGYTF. CDR3 coding DNA: TGTGCCAGCAGCGTAGCTACGGGACACGGGAAGACCTATGGCTACACCTTC.